This T cell receptor beta chain was sequenced during a study of preoperative IRX-2 immunotherapy in early breast cancer. Assay used: immunoSEQ multiplex PCR; TCRdb lists only in-frame clones, some missing. The table shows around 88,000 clones, with roughly 89% occurring only once. Treatment denoted: preoperative locoregional IRX-2 cytokine immunotherapy. This phase Ib study tested locoregional IRX-2 cytokine immunotherapy given before surgery. The germline V and J ends were trimmed by 6 bases and 3 bases, with 11 bases remaining between them. This CDR3 contains 13 residues. The sample in question was tumor tissue, obtained after IRX-2 immunotherapy. V and J are TRBV23-1 and TRBJ2-5, with D tentatively TRBD2 (6 bases). TRBV23-1 is noted as an ORF with a role that remains uncertain. The clonotype was recovered from a human donor with breast cancer. CDR3 nucleotide sequence: TGCGCCAGCAGCTTGGGGGGAAAAGAGACCCAGTACTTC. This codes for CASSLGGKETQYF.